This T cell receptor beta chain comes out of a study of cytomegalovirus exposure and HLA in healthy donors. This clone occurred once. Its antigen is undetermined. This PCR relied on a set of 60 Vbeta primers and 13 Jbeta primers. Measured with immunoSEQ multiplex PCR; TCRdb has only the in-frame clones, and not every one. The profile shows about 100,000 clones, around 70% of them singletons. V gave up 3 bases and J gave up 8 bases; unmatched junction bases: 6. Per the germline V gene, CDR1 is SGHTS and CDR2 is YDEGEE. The CDR3 consists of 15 residues. Study-wide results and limits: A later analysis found common viral pathogens apparently linked to several of the most significant clusters. Per published accounts, TCR beta sequences correctly predicted the HLA-A and HLA-B alleles of most subjects.

The sequence derives from a man aged 35 to 55 in good health and CMV-seropositive. The chain employs TRBV5-8 and TRBJ1-4, with 11 bases aligning to TRBD1. Material: PBMCs. CDR3 sequence (DNA): TGTGCCAGCAGCTCCGGACAGGGGGCGCAGGAAAAACTGTTTTTT. Its translation: CASSSGQGAQEKLFF.